The 6 T cell receptor beta chains given below trace back to one sample, sequenced in a study of CD8 T cells in Susac syndrome. Reverse transcription used about 0.5 to 1 ug RNA and random hexamers. Each CDR3 protein gets one entry after TCRdb re-called the immunoSEQ multiplex PCR reads with MiXCR. The repertoire holds over 20,000 distinct CDR3 sequences, around 93% seen once, with 0.63% in the top ten. The sequenced sample consisted of CD8+ T cells from PBMCs. The receptors shown here come from a human donor with Susac syndrome.

The rearrangement uses TRBV19 and TRBJ1-1; D is unclear. This CDR3 has 14 amino acids. Trimming stripped 3 bases from V and 0 bases from J, with 8 bases between. CDR1 is LNHDA and CDR2 is SQIVND in the germline V gene (reference sequence). CDR3 sequence (DNA): TGTGCCAGTAGTATTGGGGTGATGAACACTGAAGCTTTCTTT. Amino acids: CASSIGVMNTEAFF.

This sequence joins TRBV6-5 and TRBJ2-1; 8 bases match TRBD2. Germline V gives CDR1 MNHEY, CDR2 SVGAGI. CDR3 length: 16 amino acids. Trimming at V came to 0 bases and at J to 7 bases, leaving 8 bases not matched to a gene. For the CDR3, the DNA is TGTGCCAGCAGTTACTCAGCGGGACTAGTATTTAATGAGCAGTTCTTC. This gives the protein CASSYSAGLVFNEQFF.

This clonotype showed up just once. V is TRBV6-5 and J is TRBJ2-2; tentatively, D is TRBD1 (5 bases). Per the germline V gene, CDR1 is MNHEY and CDR2 is SVGAGI. The CDR3 length is 14 residues. The V gene lost 2 bases and the J gene lost 7 bases, with 11 bases spanning the gap. CDR3 coding DNA: TGTGCCAGCAGTTACAGGGAAGGGGACGGGGAGCTGTTTTTT. Protein: CASSYREGDGELFF.

The V gene is TRBV18, the J gene TRBJ2-7; tentative D call: TRBD2 (6 bases). The V and J ends lost 2 bases and 0 bases respectively, with 11 bases between them. The CDR3 length is 15 residues. Germline V gene data show CDR1 as KGHSH and CDR2 as LQKENI. CDR3 amino acids: CASSPAGRISYEQYF. The CDR3 region has the DNA TGTGCCAGCTCACCAGCGGGACGGATCTCCTACGAGCAGTACTTC.

This chain links TRBV2 with TRBJ2-7; TRBD1 aligns across 8 bases. The CDR3 runs to 14 residues. V lost 8 bases, J lost 3 bases, and 9 bases stayed unmatched. The V gene's germline CDR1 is SNHLY and CDR2 FYNNEI. CDR3 DNA sequence: TGTGCCAGCCTGGACAGGGTACGACTCTACGAGCAGTACTTC. Translating gives CASLDRVRLYEQYF.

The chain combines TRBV6-2 or TRBV6-3 with TRBJ2-3; the D gene is possibly TRBD2 (5 bases). From germline, CDR1 is MNHEY and CDR2 SVGEGT. V was cut by 0 bases and J by 2 bases, with 15 bases left in between. This CDR3 region has 17 residues. The CDR3 DNA reads as TGTGCCAGCAGTTACTCGAGTAGCGACTGGAACACAGATACGCAGTATTTT. As protein: CASSYSSSDWNTDTQYF.